The clone carrying this T cell receptor beta chain appeared a few times. Its antigen is as yet unknown. TCRdb redid the calling of the RACE reads with MiXCR, one entry per CDR3 protein. Among approximately 340,000 distinct CDR3 sequences listed, 6% to 8.5% were seen once. CDR3 length equals 13 residues. Germline V gene sequence: CDR1 MNHEY, CDR2 SVGEGT. The germline V and J ends were trimmed by 10 bases and 9 bases, with 19 bases remaining between them. This sample is part of a study of human T cells and chemical hapten exposure. General study findings and limits: Expanded TCRs created a significantly greater count of big CDR3 similarity clusters than controls did. The number of TCRs above 1 in 1000 frequency did not change after DPC sensitization.

Time point described: patch test 1, 2 weeks after DPC sensitization. Treatment in this sample: therapeutic diphenylcyclopropenone sensitization with weekly scalp DPC. The chain employs TRBV6-2 or TRBV6-3 and TRBJ1-5, with D perhaps matching TRBD1 (5 bases). The sequencing used whole blood, collected in connection with sensitization to the hapten diphenylcyclopropenone (DPC). The source of this sequence is a woman under 30 with alopecia areata. Some clones in this sample may be carry-over from other donors' samples. CDR3 nucleotides: TGTGCCACCTTGGACACGGGAAGCGCGCCCCAGCATTTT. This sequence encodes CATLDTGSAPQHF.